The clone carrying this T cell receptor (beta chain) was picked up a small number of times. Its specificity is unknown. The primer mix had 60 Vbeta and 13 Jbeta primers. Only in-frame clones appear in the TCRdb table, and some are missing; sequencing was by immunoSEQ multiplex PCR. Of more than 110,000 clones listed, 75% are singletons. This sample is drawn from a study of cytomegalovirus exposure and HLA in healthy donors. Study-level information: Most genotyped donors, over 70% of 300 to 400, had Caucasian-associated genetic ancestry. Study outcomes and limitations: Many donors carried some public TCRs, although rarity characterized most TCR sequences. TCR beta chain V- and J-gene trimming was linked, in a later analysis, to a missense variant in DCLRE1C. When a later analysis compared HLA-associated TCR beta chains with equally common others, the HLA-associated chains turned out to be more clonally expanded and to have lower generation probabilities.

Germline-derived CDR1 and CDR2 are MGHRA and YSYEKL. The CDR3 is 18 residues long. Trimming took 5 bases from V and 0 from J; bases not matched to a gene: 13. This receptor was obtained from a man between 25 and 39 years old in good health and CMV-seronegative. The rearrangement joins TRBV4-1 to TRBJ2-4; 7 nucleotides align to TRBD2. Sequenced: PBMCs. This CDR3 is CASSSLGTIRLAKNIQYF. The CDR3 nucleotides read TGCGCCAGCAGCTCCCTTGGGACTATCCGATTAGCCAAAAACATTCAGTACTTC.